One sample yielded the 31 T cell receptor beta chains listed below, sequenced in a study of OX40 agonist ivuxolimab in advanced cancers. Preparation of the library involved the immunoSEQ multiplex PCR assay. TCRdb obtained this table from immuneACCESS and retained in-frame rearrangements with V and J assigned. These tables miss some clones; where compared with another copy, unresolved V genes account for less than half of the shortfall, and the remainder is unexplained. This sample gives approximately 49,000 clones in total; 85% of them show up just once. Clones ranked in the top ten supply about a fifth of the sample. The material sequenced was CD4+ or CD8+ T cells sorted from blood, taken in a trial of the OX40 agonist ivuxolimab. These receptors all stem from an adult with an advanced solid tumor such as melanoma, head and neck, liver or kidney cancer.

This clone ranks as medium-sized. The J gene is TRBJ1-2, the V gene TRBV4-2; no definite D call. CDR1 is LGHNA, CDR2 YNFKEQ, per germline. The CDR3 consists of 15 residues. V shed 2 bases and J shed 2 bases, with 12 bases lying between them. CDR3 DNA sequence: TGTGCCAGCAGCCAAACACCCAGTTCCAACTATGGCTACACCTTC. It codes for CASSQTPSSNYGYTF.

CDR3 protein: CASSLGGTGALYEQYF. The CDR3 coding sequence is TGTGCCAGCAGCTTAGGAGGCACAGGGGCTCTCTACGAGCAGTACTTC. The chain employs TRBV7-6 and TRBJ2-7; 7 bases fit TRBD1. The junction had 9 bases not matched to a gene; V was cut back by 1 base and J by 3 bases. The CDR3 length is 16 residues. Germline CDR1 and CDR2: SGHVS and FNYEAQ.

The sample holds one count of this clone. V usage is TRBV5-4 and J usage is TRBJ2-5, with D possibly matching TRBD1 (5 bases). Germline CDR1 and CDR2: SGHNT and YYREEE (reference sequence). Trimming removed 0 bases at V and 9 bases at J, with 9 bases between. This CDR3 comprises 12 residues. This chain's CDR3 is CASSLAQGAQYF. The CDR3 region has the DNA TGTGCCAGCAGCTTGGCTCAAGGGGCCCAGTACTTC.

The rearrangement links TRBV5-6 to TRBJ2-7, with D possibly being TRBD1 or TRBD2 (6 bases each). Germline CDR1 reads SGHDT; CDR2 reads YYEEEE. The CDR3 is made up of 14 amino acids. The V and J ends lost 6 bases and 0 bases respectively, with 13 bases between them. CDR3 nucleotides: TGTGCCAGCAACCTAGGGGGGAGCTCCTACGAGCAGTACTTC. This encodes CASNLGGSSYEQYF.

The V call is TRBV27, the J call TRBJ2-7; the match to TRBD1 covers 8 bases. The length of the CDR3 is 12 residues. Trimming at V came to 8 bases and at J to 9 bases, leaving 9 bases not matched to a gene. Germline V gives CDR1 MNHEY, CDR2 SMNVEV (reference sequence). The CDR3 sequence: CASGNPGTGQYF. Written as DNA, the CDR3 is TGTGCCAGCGGGAACCCAGGGACAGGGCAGTACTTC.

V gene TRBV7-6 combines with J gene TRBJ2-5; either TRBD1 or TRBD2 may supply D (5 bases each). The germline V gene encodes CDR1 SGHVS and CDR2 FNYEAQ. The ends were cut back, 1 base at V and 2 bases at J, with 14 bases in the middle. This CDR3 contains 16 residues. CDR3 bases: TGTGCCAGCAGCTTAGTGAGGGACCCACGGCAAGAGACCCAGTACTTC. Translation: CASSLVRDPRQETQYF.

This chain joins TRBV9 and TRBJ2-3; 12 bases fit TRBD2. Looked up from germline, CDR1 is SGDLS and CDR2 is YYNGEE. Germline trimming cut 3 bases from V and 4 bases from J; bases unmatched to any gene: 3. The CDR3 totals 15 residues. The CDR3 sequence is CASSASGGAADTQYF. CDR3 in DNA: TGTGCCAGCAGCGCTAGCGGGGGGGCCGCAGATACGCAGTATTTT.

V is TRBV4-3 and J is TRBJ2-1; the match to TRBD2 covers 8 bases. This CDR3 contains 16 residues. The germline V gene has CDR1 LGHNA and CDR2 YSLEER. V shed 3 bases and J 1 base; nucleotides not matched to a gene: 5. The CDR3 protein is CASSHNSGGSYNEQFF. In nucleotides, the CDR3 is TGCGCCAGCAGCCACAATTCGGGGGGGTCCTACAATGAGCAGTTCTTC.

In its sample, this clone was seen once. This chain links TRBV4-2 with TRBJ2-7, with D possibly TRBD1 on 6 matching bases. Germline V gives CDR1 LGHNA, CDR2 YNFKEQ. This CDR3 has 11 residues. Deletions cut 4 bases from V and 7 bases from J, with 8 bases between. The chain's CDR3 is CASSRGGEQYF. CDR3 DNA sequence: TGTGCCAGCAGCCGAGGGGGAGAGCAGTACTTC.

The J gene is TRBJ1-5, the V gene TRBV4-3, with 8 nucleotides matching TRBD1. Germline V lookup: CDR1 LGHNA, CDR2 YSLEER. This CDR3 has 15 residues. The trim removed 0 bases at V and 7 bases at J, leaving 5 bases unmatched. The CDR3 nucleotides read TGCGCCAGCAGCCAAGACGGACAGGGATTGCAGCCCCAGCATTTT. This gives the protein CASSQDGQGLQPQHF.

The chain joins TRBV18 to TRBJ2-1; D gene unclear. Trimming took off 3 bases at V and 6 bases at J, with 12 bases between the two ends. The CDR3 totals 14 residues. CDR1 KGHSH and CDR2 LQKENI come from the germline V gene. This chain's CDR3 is CASSPESDFNEQFF. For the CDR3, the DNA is TGTGCCAGCTCACCCGAGAGCGATTTCAATGAGCAGTTCTTC.

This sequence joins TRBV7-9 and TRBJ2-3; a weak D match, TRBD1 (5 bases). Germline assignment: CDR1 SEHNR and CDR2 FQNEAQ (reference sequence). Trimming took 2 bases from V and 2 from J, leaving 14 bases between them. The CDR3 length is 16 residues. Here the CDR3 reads CASSLLGTGYTDTQYF. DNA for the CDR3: TGTGCCAGCAGCTTATTAGGTACAGGATACACAGATACGCAGTATTTT.

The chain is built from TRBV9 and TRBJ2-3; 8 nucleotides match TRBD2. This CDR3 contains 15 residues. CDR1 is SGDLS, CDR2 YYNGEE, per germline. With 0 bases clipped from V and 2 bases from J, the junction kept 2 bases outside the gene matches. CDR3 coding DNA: TGTGCCAGCAGCGTAGACGGGGGGGCCACAGATACGCAGTATTTT. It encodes CASSVDGGATDTQYF.

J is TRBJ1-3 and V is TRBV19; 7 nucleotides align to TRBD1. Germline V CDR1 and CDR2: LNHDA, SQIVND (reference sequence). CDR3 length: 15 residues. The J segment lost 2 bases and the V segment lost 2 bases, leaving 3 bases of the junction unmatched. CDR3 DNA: TGTGCCAGTAGTATATACAGGGGAGCTGGAAACACCATATATTTT. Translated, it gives CASSIYRGAGNTIYF.

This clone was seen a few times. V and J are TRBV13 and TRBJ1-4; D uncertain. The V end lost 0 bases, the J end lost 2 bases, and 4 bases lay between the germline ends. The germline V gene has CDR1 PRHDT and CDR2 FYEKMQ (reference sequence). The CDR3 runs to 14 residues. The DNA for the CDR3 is TGTGCCAGCAGCTTAGGACGCACTAATGAAAAACTGTTTTTT. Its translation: CASSLGRTNEKLFF.

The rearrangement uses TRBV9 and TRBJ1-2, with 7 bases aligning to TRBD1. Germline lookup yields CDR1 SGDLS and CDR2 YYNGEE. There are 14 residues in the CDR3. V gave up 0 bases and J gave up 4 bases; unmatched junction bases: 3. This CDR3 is CASSVGGTVYGYTF. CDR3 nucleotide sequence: TGTGCCAGCAGCGTAGGGGGGACAGTCTATGGCTACACCTTC.

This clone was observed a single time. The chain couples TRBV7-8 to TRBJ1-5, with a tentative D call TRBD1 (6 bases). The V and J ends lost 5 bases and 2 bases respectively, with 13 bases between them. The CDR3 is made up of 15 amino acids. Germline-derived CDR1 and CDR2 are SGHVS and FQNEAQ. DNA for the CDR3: TGTGCCAGCAGCCAAGATCGACAGGGCAATCAGCCCCAGCATTTT. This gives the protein CASSQDRQGNQPQHF.

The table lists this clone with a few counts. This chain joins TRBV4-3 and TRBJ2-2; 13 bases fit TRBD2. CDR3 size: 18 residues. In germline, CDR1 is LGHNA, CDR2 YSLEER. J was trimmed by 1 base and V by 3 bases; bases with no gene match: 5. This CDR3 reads CASSQGLAGNRNTGELFF. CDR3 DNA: TGCGCCAGCAGCCAGGGACTAGCGGGGAATCGGAACACCGGGGAGCTGTTTTTT.

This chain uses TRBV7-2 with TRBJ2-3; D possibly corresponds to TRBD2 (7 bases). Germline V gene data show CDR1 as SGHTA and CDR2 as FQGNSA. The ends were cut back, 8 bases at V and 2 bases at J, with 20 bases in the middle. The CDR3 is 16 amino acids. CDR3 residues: CASCPGGRRYTDTQYF. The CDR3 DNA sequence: TGTGCCAGCTGCCCCGGGGGGCGGAGATACACAGATACGCAGTATTTT. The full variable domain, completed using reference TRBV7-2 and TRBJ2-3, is GAGVSQSPSNKVTEKGKDVELRCDPISGHTALYWYRQSLGQGLEFLIYFQGNSAPDKSGLPSDRFSAERTGGSVSTLTIQRTQQEDSAVYLCASCPGGRRYTDTQYFGPGTRLTVL.

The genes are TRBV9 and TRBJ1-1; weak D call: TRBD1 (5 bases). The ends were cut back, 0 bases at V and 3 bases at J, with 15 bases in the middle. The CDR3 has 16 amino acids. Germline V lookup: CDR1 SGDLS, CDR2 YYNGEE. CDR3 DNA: TGTGCCAGCAGCGTAGGCTGGGGGGTTGCGGACACTGAAGCTTTCTTT. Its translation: CASSVGWGVADTEAFF.

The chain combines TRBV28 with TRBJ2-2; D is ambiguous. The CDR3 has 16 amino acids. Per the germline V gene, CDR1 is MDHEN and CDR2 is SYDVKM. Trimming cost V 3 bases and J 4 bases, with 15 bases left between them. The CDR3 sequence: CASSFIRVFPTGELFF. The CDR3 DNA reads TGTGCCAGCAGTTTTATCCGGGTTTTTCCCACCGGGGAGCTGTTTTTT.

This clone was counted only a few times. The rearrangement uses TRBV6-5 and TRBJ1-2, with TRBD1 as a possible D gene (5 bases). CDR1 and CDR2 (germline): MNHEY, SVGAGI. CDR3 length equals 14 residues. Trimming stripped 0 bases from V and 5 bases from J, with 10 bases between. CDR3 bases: TGTGCCAGCAGTTACTCCGGGACGGATTATGGCTACACCTTC. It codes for CASSYSGTDYGYTF.

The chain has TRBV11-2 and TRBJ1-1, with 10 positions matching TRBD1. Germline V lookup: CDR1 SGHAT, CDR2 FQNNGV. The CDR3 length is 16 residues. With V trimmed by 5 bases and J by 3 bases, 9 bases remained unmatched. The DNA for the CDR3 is TGTGCCAGCAGCCGGACAGGGGGTTGGGGGGACACTGAAGCTTTCTTT. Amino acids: CASSRTGGWGDTEAFF.

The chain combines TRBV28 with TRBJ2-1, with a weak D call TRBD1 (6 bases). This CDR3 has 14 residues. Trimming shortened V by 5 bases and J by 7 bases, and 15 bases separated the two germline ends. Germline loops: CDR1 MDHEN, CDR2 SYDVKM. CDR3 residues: CASSGYRVGNEQFF. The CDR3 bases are TGTGCCAGCAGTGGATACAGGGTTGGGAATGAGCAGTTCTTC.

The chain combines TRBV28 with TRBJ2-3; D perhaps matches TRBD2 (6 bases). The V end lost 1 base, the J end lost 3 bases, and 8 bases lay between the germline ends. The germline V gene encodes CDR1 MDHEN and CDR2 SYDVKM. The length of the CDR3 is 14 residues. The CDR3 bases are TGTGCCAGCAGTTTATCGGAGGGAACAGATACGCAGTATTTT. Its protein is CASSLSEGTDTQYF.

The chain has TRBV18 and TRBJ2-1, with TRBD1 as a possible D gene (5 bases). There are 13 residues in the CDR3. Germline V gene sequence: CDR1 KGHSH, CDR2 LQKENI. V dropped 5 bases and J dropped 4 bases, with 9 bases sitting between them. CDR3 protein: CASSIDRYNEQFF. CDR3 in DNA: TGTGCCAGCTCAATAGACAGATACAATGAGCAGTTCTTC.

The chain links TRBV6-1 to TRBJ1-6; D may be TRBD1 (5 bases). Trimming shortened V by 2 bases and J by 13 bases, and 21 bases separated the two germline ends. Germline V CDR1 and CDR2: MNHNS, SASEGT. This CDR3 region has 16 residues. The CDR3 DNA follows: TGTGCCAGCAGTGAATGGGGCGGGGCAGAAAAATTTCCCCTCCACTTT. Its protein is CASSEWGGAEKFPLHF.

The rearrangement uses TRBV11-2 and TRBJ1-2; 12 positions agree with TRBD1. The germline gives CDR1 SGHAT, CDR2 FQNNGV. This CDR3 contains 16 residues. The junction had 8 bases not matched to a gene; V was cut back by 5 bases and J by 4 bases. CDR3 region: CASSPGQGAYLYGYTF. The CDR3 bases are TGTGCCAGCAGCCCGGGACAGGGGGCTTACCTCTATGGCTACACCTTC.

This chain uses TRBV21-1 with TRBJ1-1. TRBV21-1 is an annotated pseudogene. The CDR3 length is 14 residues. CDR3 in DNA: TGTGCCAGCAGCAAAGAGCCGGGGGGTCCCTGGGCTTTCTTT. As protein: CASSKEPGGPWAFF.

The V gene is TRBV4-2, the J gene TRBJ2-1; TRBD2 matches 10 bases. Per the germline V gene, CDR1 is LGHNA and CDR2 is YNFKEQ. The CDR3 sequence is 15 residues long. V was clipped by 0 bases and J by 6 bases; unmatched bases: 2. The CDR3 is CASSQESGGANEQFF. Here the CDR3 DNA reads TGTGCCAGCAGCCAAGAGAGCGGGGGGGCCAATGAGCAGTTCTTC.

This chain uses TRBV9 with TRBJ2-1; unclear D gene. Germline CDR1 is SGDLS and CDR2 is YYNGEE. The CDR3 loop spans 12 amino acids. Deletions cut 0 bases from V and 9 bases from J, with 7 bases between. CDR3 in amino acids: CASSVAHTEQFF. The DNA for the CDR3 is TGTGCCAGCAGCGTAGCCCACACTGAGCAGTTCTTC.